The rows below give T cell receptor beta chains drawn from one sample of a study of T cells in Graves' hyperthyroidism and ophthalmopathy. One entry per CDR3 protein results from TCRdb running MiXCR on the multiplex PCR reads. The data hold 600,000 to 750,000 distinct CDR3 sequences, with 17% observed a single time. The sequenced material came from blood. The receptors stem from a man aged 50 or older with Graves' hyperthyroidism. The CDR3 runs from the conserved cysteine through the conserved F or W. The order of the fields is clone size, V gene, D gene, CDR3 length, J gene, CDR3 protein, CDR3 DNA. A D gene is named only where the DNA matches it firmly. Some rows have no size entry. The others give once, few or many, or a class for an expanded clone.

NA	TRBV13	TRBD2	15	TRBJ2-5	CASSFPGGPRETQYF	TGTGCCAGCAGCTTTCCGGGAGGGCCTAGGGAGACCCAGTACTTC
NA	TRBV6-2/TRBV6-3	TRBD1	17	TRBJ1-2	CASSYSTGTGTTYGYTF	TGTGCCAGCAGTTACTCGACCGGGACAGGGACAACCTATGGCTACACCTTC
NA	TRBV29-1	TRBD1	14	TRBJ2-1	CSVVMTGSYNEQFF	TGCAGCGTTGTAATGACAGGGTCGTACAATGAGCAGTTCTTC
few	TRBV28	TRBD1	14	TRBJ1-2	CASSRQGLSYGYTF	TGTGCCAGCAGTAGACAGGGGTTGTCCTATGGCTACACCTTC
few	TRBV18	TRBD1	15	TRBJ2-1	CASSRGTGGSNEQFF	TGTGCCAGCTCACGAGGGACAGGGGGTAGTAATGAGCAGTTCTTC
NA	TRBV5-5	TRBD2	15	TRBJ2-1	CASSRGLENYNEQFF	TGTGCCAGCAGCCGGGGACTAGAGAATTACAATGAGCAGTTCTTC
many	TRBV6-1	TRBD2	14	TRBJ2-7	CASISSGRSYEQYF	TGTGCCAGCATCTCTAGCGGGAGATCTTACGAGCAGTACTTC
NA	TRBV7-2	NA	14	TRBJ2-5	CASSLVYWEETQYF	TGTGCCAGCAGCTTAGTATACTGGGAAGAGACCCAGTACTTC
many	TRBV11-2	TRBD2	15	TRBJ2-5	CASSSGLAGGETQYF	TGTGCCAGCAGCTCGGGACTAGCGGGGGGAGAGACCCAGTACTTC
many	TRBV20-1	TRBD2	13	TRBJ2-1	CSARDYRANEQFF	TGCAGTGCCCGGGACTATAGGGCCAATGAGCAGTTCTTC
NA	TRBV19	TRBD1	16	TRBJ2-2	CASSLRDSRNTGELFF	TGTGCCAGTAGCCTCCGGGACAGCCGAAACACCGGGGAGCTGTTTTTT
few	TRBV27	TRBD2	13	TRBJ2-3	CASTAGGGDTQYF	TGTGCCAGCACTGCGGGGGGTGGAGATACGCAGTATTTT
NA	TRBV4-1	NA	11	TRBJ1-6	CASSQEDTLHF	TGCGCCAGCAGCCAAGAGGACACTTTACACTTT
many	TRBV6-1	TRBD1	15	TRBJ2-3	CASSEAGTGTDTQYF	TGTGCCAGCAGTGAAGCAGGGACAGGCACAGATACGCAGTATTTT
NA	TRBV5-1	TRBD2	16	TRBJ2-1	CASSAPSGRAVGEQFF	TGCGCCAGCAGCGCACCTAGCGGGAGGGCCGTCGGTGAGCAGTTCTTC
NA	TRBV11-2	NA	13	TRBJ2-7	CASSLGPFREQYF	TGTGCCAGCAGCTTGGGACCCTTTCGCGAGCAGTACTTC
few	TRBV30	TRBD1	13	TRBJ2-1	CAWKGQGDNEQFF	TGTGCCTGGAAAGGACAGGGAGACAATGAGCAGTTCTTC
NA	TRBV30	TRBD2	14	TRBJ2-3	CAWKNSGSTDTQYF	TGTGCCTGGAAAAATAGCGGGAGCACAGATACGCAGTATTTT
few	TRBV3-1	TRBD1	17	TRBJ2-4	CASSTRDRVWAKNIQYF	TGTGCCAGCAGCACCCGGGACAGGGTCTGGGCCAAAAACATTCAGTACTTC
many	TRBV7-9	NA	17	TRBJ1-1	CASSFRGGARLNTEAFF	TGTGCCAGCAGCTTTCGGGGCGGGGCGCGGTTGAACACTGAAGCTTTCTTT
many	TRBV28	NA	14	TRBJ2-5	CASSLPQGKETQYF	TGTGCCAGCAGCCTGCCTCAGGGAAAAGAGACCCAGTACTTC
NA	TRBV4-1	TRBD2	18	TRBJ2-7	CASSLWTSGETSSYEQYF	TGCGCCAGCAGCCTCTGGACTAGCGGGGAAACGAGCTCCTACGAGCAGTACTTC
few	TRBV6-1	NA	13	TRBJ2-7	CASSTASAYEQYF	TGTGCCAGCAGTACGGCATCCGCCTACGAGCAGTACTTC
few	TRBV12-3/TRBV12-4	NA	13	TRBJ2-2	CASDWGNTGELFF	TGTGCCAGCGACTGGGGTAACACCGGGGAGCTGTTTTTT
NA	TRBV7-3	TRBD2	15	TRBJ2-1	CASSWGSGRRNEQFF	TGTGCCAGCAGTTGGGGTAGCGGGAGGAGGAATGAGCAGTTCTTC
few	TRBV20-1	NA	17	TRBJ1-1	CSARDSYSSLDGTEAFF	TGCAGTGCTAGAGATAGCTACAGTTCCTTAGATGGCACTGAAGCTTTCTTT
many	TRBV20-1	TRBD1	14	TRBJ1-1	CSARASGGGTEAFF	TGCAGTGCTAGAGCGTCAGGGGGAGGAACTGAAGCTTTCTTT
many	TRBV10-3	NA	14	TRBJ2-5	CAISETREGETQYF	TGTGCCATCAGTGAAACACGTGAGGGGGAGACCCAGTACTTC
many	TRBV30	NA	13	TRBJ1-1	CAWSVGGFAEAFF	TGTGCCTGGAGTGTGGGAGGGTTTGCTGAAGCTTTCTTT
few	TRBV6-1	NA	13	TRBJ2-3	CASSEGWGNTQYF	TGTGCCAGCAGTGAAGGATGGGGGAATACGCAGTATTTT
few	TRBV19	NA	15	TRBJ1-5	CASSPGAASNQPQHF	TGTGCCAGTAGTCCGGGGGCAGCTTCTAATCAGCCCCAGCATTTT
NA	TRBV30	NA	13	TRBJ2-7	CAWAHRVGYEQYF	TGTGCCTGGGCACACAGGGTAGGGTACGAGCAGTACTTC
many	TRBV6-1	TRBD1	15	TRBJ2-7	CASSLTVGQGYEQYF	TGTGCCAGCAGCCTTACGGTGGGACAGGGGTACGAGCAGTACTTC
few	TRBV2	NA	13	TRBJ1-5	CASSEWPKQPQHF	TGTGCCAGCAGTGAATGGCCTAAACAGCCCCAGCATTTT
NA	TRBV28	NA	12	TRBJ1-2	CASRDYNYGYTF	TGTGCCAGCAGAGATTACAACTATGGCTACACCTTC
NA	TRBV28	TRBD2	16	TRBJ2-1	CASSWERESTSNEQFF	TGTGCCAGCAGTTGGGAGCGGGAGTCAACTTCGAATGAGCAGTTCTTC